These T cell receptor beta chains were read from a single sample in a study of T cell changes during pregnancy in multiple sclerosis. Produced via immunoSEQ multiplex PCR; TCRdb's table is partial and in-frame only. The data contain approximately 70,000 clones, roughly nine tenths of them singletons. The sequences come from peripheral blood, collected in the third trimester of pregnancy. These receptors were taken from a female donor in good health, enrolled as a control in a pregnancy study. The CDR3 runs from the conserved cysteine through the conserved F or W. The D gene is left open where the match is weak.

D | J | V | length | DNA | CDR3
. | TRBJ2-7 | TRBV5-1 | 13 | TGCGCCAGCAGCACTGGGAGGTCCTACGAGCAGTACTTC | CASSTGRSYEQYF
. | TRBJ2-7 | TRBV28 | 13 | TGTGCCAGCAGTGACGGGAATACTTACGAGCAGTACTTC | CASSDGNTYEQYF
TRBD2 | TRBJ2-3 | TRBV28 | 16 | TGTGCCAGCAGTCCCTGGACTAGCGGGAAAGGTCATACGCAGTATTTT | CASSPWTSGKGHTQYF
. | TRBJ1-5 | TRBV27 | 12 | TGTGCCAGCAGTTTATGGAGTCAGCCCCAGCATTTT | CASSLWSQPQHF
. | TRBJ2-5 | TRBV5-1 | 14 | TGCGCCAGCAGCCCCCTTCGGGGAAGTGAGACCCAGTACTTC | CASSPLRGSETQYF
. | TRBJ2-7 | TRBV21-1 | 14 | TGTGCCAGCAGCACGCTACAGGGGGCGAGAGAGCAGTACTTC | CASSTLQGAREQYF
. | TRBJ2-5 | TRBV19 | 15 | TGTGCCAGTAGTGGCCAGGGACACCTCCAAGAGACCCAGTACTTC | CASSGQGHLQETQYF
TRBD2 | TRBJ2-2 | TRBV18 | 15 | TGTGCCAGCTCACTACCACTAGCGGGGACCGGGGAGCTGTTTTTT | CASSLPLAGTGELFF
TRBD2 | TRBJ2-1 | TRBV28 | 14 | TGTGCCAGCAGTTTTAGCGGGAGGAGCGATGAGCAGTTCTTC | CASSFSGRSDEQFF
. | TRBJ1-3 | TRBV6-1 | 15 | TGTGCCAGCAGTGAGGGGAGTAGCTCTGGAAACACCATATATTTT | CASSEGSSSGNTIYF
TRBD2 | TRBJ2-2 | TRBV5-1 | 16 | TGCGCCAGCAGCTTGGCGGGTAGCGGGAGAACCGGGGAGCTGTTTTTT | CASSLAGSGRTGELFF
. | TRBJ2-7 | TRBV9 | 15 | TGTGCCAGCAGCGAGGGGGGGAGTTTCACCTACGAGCAGTACTTC | CASSEGGSFTYEQYF
. | TRBJ1-2 | TRBV6-5 | 13 | TGTGCCAGCAGTGCCCGAGACAGCTATGGCTACACCTTC | CASSARDSYGYTF
TRBD1 | TRBJ1-2 | TRBV6-5 | 15 | TGTGCCAGCAGTTACTTTGGACAGGGGGCGAGTGGCTACACCTTC | CASSYFGQGASGYTF
. | TRBJ1-1 | TRBV15 | 15 | TGTGCCACGGGGGATCGAGGCAGGGGATACACTGAAGCTTTCTTT | CATGDRGRGYTEAFF
. | TRBJ2-5 | TRBV6-5 | 15 | TGTGCCAGCAGTTACGACAGGCGTAGGATCGAAACCCAGTACTTC | CASSYDRRRIETQYF
. | TRBJ1-4 | TRBV5-4 | 14 | TGTGCCAGCAGCCCGTATGCAACTAATGAAAAACTGTTTTTT | CASSPYATNEKLFF
TRBD1 | TRBJ1-6 | TRBV28 | 14 | TGTGCCAGCCTACTCGACAGGGGGCGCCTGCCCCTCCACTTT | CASLLDRGRLPLHF
TRBD1 | TRBJ2-6 | TRBV5-1 | 18 | TGCGCCAGCAGCCTTCGGACAGGGGACAACTCTGGGGCCAACGTCCTGACTTTC | CASSLRTGDNSGANVLTF
TRBD1 | TRBJ1-1 | TRBV5-1 | 16 | TGCGCCAGCAGCGCGGAACCAAACAGGGGGCGTACTGAAGCTTTCTTT | CASSAEPNRGRTEAFF
TRBD1 | TRBJ2-7 | TRBV2 | 14 | TGTGCCACCCTCCGGGACAGGGGTTCCTACGAGCAGTACTTC | CATLRDRGSYEQYF
. | TRBJ1-6 | TRBV4-2 | 15 | TGTGCCAGCAGCCAGGGGAGGACGGGGATCTCACCCCTCCACTTT | CASSQGRTGISPLHF
. | TRBJ1-2 | TRBV4-3 | 14 | TGCGCCAGCAGCCAAGGTCCCAGGGCGCTTGGCTACACCTTC | CASSQGPRALGYTF
TRBD1 | TRBJ1-5 | TRBV28 | 17 | TGTGCCAGCAGAGCCGGGACAGCGCCATATAGCAATCAGCCCCAGCATTTT | CASRAGTAPYSNQPQHF
TRBD2 | TRBJ2-7 | TRBV18 | 15 | TGTGCCAGCTCACCACCGGGACTATACTCTGGCGAGCAGTACTTC | CASSPPGLYSGEQYF
TRBD1 | TRBJ2-7 | TRBV7-9 | 16 | TGTGCCAGCAGCTTCCCGGGACAGGTGACCTCCTACGAGCAGTACTTC | CASSFPGQVTSYEQYF
TRBD1 | TRBJ1-5 | TRBV28 | 16 | TGTGCCAGCAGTCCCAACGGACAGGGGCCTGATCAGCCCCAGCATTTT | CASSPNGQGPDQPQHF